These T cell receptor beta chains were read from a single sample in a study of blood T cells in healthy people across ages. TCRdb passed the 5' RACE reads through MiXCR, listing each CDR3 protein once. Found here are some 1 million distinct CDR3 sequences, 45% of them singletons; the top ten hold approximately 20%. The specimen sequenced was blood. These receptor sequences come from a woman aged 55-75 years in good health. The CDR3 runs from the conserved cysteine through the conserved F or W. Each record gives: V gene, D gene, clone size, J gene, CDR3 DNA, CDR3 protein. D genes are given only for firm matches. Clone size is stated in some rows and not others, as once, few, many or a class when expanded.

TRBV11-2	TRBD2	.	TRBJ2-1	TGTGCCAGCAGCTTAGCCCCGGGACTAGCGGGAGCCCTGCAGTTCTTC	CASSLAPGLAGALQFF
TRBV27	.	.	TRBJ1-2	TGTGCCAGCAGCCCGTTTGGGGGAGGCTACACCTTC	CASSPFGGGYTF
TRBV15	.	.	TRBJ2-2	TGTGCCACCAGCAGAGGGGGGGACGGGGAGCTGTTTTTT	CATSRGGDGELFF
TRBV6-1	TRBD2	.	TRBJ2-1	TGTGCCAGCAGTCGTATACTAGCGGGAGGTACCTACAATGAGCAGTTCTTC	CASSRILAGGTYNEQFF
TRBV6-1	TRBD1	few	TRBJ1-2	TGTGCCAGCAGTGATATGACGCCAGGGGGCTATGGCTACACCTTC	CASSDMTPGGYGYTF
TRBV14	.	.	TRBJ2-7	TGTGCCAGCAGCCAAGAGCACTCCGAGCAGTACTTC	CASSQEHSEQYF
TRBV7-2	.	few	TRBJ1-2	TGTGCCAGCAGCCCCTTCGACGGCTATGGCTACACCTTC	CASSPFDGYGYTF
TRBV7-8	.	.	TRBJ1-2	TGTGCCAGCAGCTTATTTAGGTCAGGGTCTAACTATGGCTACACCTTC	CASSLFRSGSNYGYTF
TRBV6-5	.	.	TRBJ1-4	TGTGCCAGCAGTTACGGGACGGAAAATGAAAAACTGTTTTTT	CASSYGTENEKLFF
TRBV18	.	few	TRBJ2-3	TGTGCCAGCTCACCACCGGGCAACACAGATACGCAGTATTTT	CASSPPGNTDTQYF
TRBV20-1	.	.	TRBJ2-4	TGCAGTGGGAATTCGGACAAAAACATTCAGTACTTC	CSGNSDKNIQYF
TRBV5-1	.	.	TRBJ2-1	TGCGCCAGCAGCTCCACATCCCCGGGAGGGGGCGAGCAGTTCTTC	CASSSTSPGGGEQFF
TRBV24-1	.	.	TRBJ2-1	TGTGCCACCAGTGATTTGGAGGGAGGCCTTCAAGAGACCCAGTTCTTC	CATSDLEGGLQETQFF
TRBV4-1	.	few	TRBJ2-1	TGCGCCAGCAGCCAAGGAGCTCTAGATGGCAATGAGCAGTTCTTC	CASSQGALDGNEQFF
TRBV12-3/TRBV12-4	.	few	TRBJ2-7	TGTGCCAGCAGCGAGGAGGGTGGTATGCACGAGCAGTACTTC	CASSEEGGMHEQYF
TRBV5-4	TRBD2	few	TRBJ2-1	TGTGCCAGCAGCTTGGCGAGTAGCGGGAACAATGAGCAGTTCTTC	CASSLASSGNNEQFF
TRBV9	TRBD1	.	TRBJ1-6	TGTGCCAGCAGCGAGCTACAGGGGGCCGATTCACCCCTCCACTTT	CASSELQGADSPLHF
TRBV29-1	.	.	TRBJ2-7	TGCAGCGTCGAAAAGTCAGGGCAACGGGATGAGCAGTACTTC	CSVEKSGQRDEQYF
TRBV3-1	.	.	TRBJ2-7	TGTGCCAGCAGCCCCGGACAGAGGGGCTTAGACGAGCAGTACTTC	CASSPGQRGLDEQYF
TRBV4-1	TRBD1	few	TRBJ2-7	TGCGCCAGCAGCCATGCAGACAGGGAAGGCGAGCAGTACTTC	CASSHADREGEQYF
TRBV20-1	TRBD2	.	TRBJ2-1	TGCAGTGCACGGACTAGCGGTCTCAATGAGCAGTTCTTC	CSARTSGLNEQFF
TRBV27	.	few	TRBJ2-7	TGTGCCAGCAGTTTCCGGGGGGCCAGCTCCTACGAGCAGTACTTC	CASSFRGASSYEQYF
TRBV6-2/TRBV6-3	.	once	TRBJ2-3	TGTGCCAGCAGTGGAGAAATCAGGGCTGGGAGCACAGATACGCAGTATTTT	CASSGEIRAGSTDTQYF
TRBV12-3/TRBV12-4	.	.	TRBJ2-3	TGTGCCAGCAGCCCTGTGGGGGGTGTGACAGATACGCAGTATTTT	CASSPVGGVTDTQYF
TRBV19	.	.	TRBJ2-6	TGTGCCAGTAGAGAGGGCTCTGGGGCCAACGTCCCGACTTTC	CASREGSGANVPTF
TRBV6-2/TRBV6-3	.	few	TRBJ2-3	TGTGCCAGCAGTTACTCGTTTCAGGGGACGGGGGTGACGCAGTATTTT	CASSYSFQGTGVTQYF
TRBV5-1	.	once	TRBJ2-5	TGCGCCAGCAGCTCCTCCCTTGAGGGTTGGGCCCAAGAGACCCAGTACTTC	CASSSSLEGWAQETQYF
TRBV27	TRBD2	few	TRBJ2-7	TGTGCCAGCAGCCTGAGCGGACTAGTCGATTCCTACGAGCAGTACTTC	CASSLSGLVDSYEQYF
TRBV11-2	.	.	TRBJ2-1	TGTGCCAGCAGCTTAGATAGGCATGAGCAGTTCTTC	CASSLDRHEQFF
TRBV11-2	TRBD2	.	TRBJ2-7	TGTGCCAGCAGCTTAGGCGGGACTAGTTGCGAGCAGTACTTC	CASSLGGTSCEQYF
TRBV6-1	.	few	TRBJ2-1	TGTGCCAGCAGTGAGTTAGGGTTTTGGTCGAGCTCCTACAATGAGCAGTTCTTC	CASSELGFWSSSYNEQFF